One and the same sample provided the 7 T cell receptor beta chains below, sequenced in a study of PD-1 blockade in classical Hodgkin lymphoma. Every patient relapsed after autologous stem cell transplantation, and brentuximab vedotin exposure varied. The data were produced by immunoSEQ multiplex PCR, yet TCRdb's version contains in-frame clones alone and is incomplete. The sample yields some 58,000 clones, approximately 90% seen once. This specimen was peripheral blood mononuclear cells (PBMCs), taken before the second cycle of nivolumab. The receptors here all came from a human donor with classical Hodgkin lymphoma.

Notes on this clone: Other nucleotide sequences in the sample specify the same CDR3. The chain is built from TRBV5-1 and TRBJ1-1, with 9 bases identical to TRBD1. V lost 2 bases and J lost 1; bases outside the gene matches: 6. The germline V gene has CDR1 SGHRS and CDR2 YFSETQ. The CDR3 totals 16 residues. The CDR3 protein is CASSLGQGRGNTEAFF. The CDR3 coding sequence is TGCGCCAGCAGCTTAGGACAGGGGCGGGGGAACACTGAAGCTTTCTTT.

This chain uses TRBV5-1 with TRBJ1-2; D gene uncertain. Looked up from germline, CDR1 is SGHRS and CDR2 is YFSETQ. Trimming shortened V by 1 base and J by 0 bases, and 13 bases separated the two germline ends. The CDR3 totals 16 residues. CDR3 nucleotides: TGCGCCAGCAGCTTGTCGTTTGGTGATTCTAACTATGGCTACACCTTC. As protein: CASSLSFGDSNYGYTF.

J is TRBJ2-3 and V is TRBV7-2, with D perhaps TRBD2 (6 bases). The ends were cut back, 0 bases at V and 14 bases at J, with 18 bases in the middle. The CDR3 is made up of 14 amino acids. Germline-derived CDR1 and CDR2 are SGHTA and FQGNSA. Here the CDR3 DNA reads TGTGCCAGCAGCTTAGCGCCGGGACTCTCGAGGTGGTATTTT. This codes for CASSLAPGLSRWYF.

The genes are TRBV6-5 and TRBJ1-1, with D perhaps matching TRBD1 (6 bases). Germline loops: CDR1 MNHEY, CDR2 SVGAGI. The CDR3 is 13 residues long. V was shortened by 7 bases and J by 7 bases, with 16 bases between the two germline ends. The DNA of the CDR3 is TGTGCCAGCAAGGGGGAGTCGGGCGGTGAAGCTTTCTTT. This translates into CASKGESGGEAFF.

The CDR3 is CASSLQTGADTQYF. DNA for the CDR3: TGCGCCAGCAGCTTGCAAACGGGGGCAGATACGCAGTATTTT. The V gene is TRBV5-1, the J gene TRBJ2-3; D perhaps matches TRBD2 (6 bases). The length of the CDR3 is 14 residues. Germline CDR1 reads SGHRS; CDR2 reads YFSETQ. Trimming cost V 1 base and J 4 bases, with 10 bases left between them.

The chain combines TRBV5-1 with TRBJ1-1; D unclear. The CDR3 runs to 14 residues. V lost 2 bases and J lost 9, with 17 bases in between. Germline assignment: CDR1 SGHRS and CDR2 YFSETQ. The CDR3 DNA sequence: TGCGCCAGCAGCTTAGATAGGGCAGTGCAGAAAGCTTTCTTT. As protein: CASSLDRAVQKAFF.

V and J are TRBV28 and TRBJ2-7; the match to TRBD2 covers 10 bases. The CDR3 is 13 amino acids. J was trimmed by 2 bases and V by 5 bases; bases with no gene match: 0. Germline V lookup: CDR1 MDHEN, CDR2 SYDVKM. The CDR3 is CASSLAGAYEQYF. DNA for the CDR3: TGTGCCAGCAGTCTAGCGGGGGCCTACGAGCAGTACTTC.